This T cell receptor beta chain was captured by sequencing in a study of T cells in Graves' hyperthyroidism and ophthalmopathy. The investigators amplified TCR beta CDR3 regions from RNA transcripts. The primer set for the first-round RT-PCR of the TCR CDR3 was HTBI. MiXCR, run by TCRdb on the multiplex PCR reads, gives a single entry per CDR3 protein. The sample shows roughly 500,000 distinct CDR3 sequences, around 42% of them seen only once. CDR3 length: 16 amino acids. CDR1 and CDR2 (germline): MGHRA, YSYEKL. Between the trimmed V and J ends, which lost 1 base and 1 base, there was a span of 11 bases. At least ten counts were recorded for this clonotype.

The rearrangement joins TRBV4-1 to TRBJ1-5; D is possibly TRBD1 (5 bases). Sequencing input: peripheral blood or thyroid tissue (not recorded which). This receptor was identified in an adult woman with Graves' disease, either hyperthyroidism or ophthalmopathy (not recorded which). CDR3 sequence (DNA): TGCGCCAGCAGCCAAGGGCGGTACAGGAGCAATCAGCCCCAGCATTTT. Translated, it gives CASSQGRYRSNQPQHF.